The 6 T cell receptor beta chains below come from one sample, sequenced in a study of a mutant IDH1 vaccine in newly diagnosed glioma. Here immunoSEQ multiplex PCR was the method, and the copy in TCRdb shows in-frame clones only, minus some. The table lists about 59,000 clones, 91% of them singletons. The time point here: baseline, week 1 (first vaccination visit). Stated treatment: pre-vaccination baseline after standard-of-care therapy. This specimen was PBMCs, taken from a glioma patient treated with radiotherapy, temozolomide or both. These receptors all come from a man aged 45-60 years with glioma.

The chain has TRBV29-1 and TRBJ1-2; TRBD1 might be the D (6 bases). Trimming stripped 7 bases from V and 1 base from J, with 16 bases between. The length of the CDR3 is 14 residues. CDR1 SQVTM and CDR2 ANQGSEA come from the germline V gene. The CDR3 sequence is CSAESGTSNYGYTF. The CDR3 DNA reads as TGCAGCGCCGAATCCGGGACAAGTAACTATGGCTACACCTTC.

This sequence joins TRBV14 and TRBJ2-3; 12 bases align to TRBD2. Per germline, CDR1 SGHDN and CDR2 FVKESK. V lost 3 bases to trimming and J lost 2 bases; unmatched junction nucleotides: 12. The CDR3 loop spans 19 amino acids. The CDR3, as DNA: TGTGCCAGCAGCCATGGCACTAGCGGGAGGCAAATTTTCACAGATACGCAGTATTTT. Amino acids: CASSHGTSGRQIFTDTQYF.

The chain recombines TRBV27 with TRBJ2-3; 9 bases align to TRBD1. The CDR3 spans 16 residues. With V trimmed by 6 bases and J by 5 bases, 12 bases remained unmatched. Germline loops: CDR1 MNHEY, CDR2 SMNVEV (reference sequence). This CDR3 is CASRQEGTGQGDTQYF. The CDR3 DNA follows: TGTGCCAGCAGGCAAGAAGGGACAGGGCAAGGAGATACGCAGTATTTT.

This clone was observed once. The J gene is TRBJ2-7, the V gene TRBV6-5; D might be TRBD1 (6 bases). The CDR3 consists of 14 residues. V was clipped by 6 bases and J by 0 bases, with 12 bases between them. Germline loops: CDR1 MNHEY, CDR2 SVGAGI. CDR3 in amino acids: CASRRQVTSYEQYF. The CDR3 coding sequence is TGTGCCAGCAGGAGACAGGTCACCTCCTACGAGCAGTACTTC.

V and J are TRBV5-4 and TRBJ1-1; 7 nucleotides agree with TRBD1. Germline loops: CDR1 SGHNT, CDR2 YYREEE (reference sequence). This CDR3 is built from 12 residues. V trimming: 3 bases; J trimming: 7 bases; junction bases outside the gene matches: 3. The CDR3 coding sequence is TGTGCCAGCAGCTCCGGGACAGTTGAAGCTTTCTTT. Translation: CASSSGTVEAFF.

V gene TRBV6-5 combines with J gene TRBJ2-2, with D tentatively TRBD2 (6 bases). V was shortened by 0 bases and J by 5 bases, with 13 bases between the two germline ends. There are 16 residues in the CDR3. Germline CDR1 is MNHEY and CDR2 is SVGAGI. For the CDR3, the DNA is TGTGCCAGCAGTTACTCCCCGGGGAGGACTACCGGGGAGCTGTTTTTT. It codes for CASSYSPGRTTGELFF.